What follows are 16 T cell receptor beta chains derived from one specimen sequenced in a study of blood T cell repertoires in COVID-19. TCRdb keeps only in-frame clones here, not all; method: immunoSEQ multiplex PCR. Seen here are approximately 200,000 clones, 80% to 90% observed once, and the top ten hold more than 4.5%. The material sequenced was peripheral blood. The receptors originated from a woman in her fifties or sixties who had recovered from COVID-19.

This clone was seen only a few times. The rearrangement joins TRBV6-1 to TRBJ1-6; TRBD1 matches 9 bases. In germline, CDR1 is MNHNS, CDR2 SASEGT. This CDR3 region has 15 residues. V dropped 4 bases and J dropped 6; count of bases not matched to a gene: 4. This chain's CDR3 is CASSGAGQGNSPLHF. CDR3 sequence (DNA): TGTGCCAGCAGTGGAGCGGGACAGGGTAATTCACCCCTCCACTTT.

The genes are TRBV19 and TRBJ2-7, with a possible D match to TRBD2 (6 bases). V was shortened by 5 bases and J by 3 bases, with 17 bases between the two germline ends. This CDR3 has 15 amino acids. Germline loops: CDR1 LNHDA, CDR2 SQIVND (reference sequence). This CDR3 is CASSRVGGLSYEQYF. The DNA for the CDR3 is TGTGCCAGTAGTCGTGTAGGAGGGTTGAGCTACGAGCAGTACTTC.

This chain connects TRBV5-1 to TRBJ2-1; D is ambiguous. The V and J ends lost 3 bases and 0 bases respectively, with 13 bases between them. Germline values: CDR1 SGHRS, CDR2 YFSETQ. The CDR3 extends over 16 amino acids. Here the CDR3 reads CASSSTFGSSYNEQFF. In DNA form, the CDR3 reads TGCGCCAGCAGCTCTACCTTCGGTAGCTCCTACAATGAGCAGTTCTTC.

This chain uses TRBV11-2 with TRBJ2-2; D unresolved. CDR1 and CDR2 (germline): SGHAT, FQNNGV. This CDR3 is 12 amino acids long. The germline V and J ends were trimmed by 0 bases and 7 bases, with 3 bases remaining between them. CDR3 in amino acids: CASSLDGGELFF. The CDR3 region has the DNA TGTGCCAGCAGCTTAGACGGCGGGGAGCTGTTTTTT.

The rearrangement joins TRBV2 to TRBJ1-2; tentatively, D is TRBD1 (6 bases). This CDR3 has 14 amino acids. V lost 3 bases and J 6 bases, leaving 14 bases between the germline ends. CDR1 and CDR2 (germline): SNHLY, FYNNEI. The CDR3 region has the DNA TGTGCCAGCAGTGAGGGGACACCATGGGATGGCTACACCTTC. Its translation: CASSEGTPWDGYTF.

This chain joins TRBV5-1 and TRBJ2-2; D call uncertain. From germline, CDR1 is SGHRS and CDR2 YFSETQ. The V end was cut by 3 bases, the J end by 6 bases, with 6 bases between. The CDR3 sequence is 12 residues long. CDR3: CASSSSAGELFF. The CDR3 nucleotides read TGCGCCAGCAGCTCTAGTGCCGGGGAGCTGTTTTTT. Looking up the rest from reference TRBV5-1 and TRBJ2-2 gives the full variable domain: KAGVTQTPRYLIKTRGQQVTLSCSPISGHRSVSWYQQTPGQGLQFLFEYFSETQRNKGNFPGRFSGRQFSNSRSEMNVSTLELGDSALYLCASSSSAGELFFGEGSRLTVL.

The chain recombines TRBV9 with TRBJ1-4; D is perhaps TRBD1 (5 bases). Trimming cost V 4 bases and J 0 bases, with 13 bases left between them. The CDR3 is 16 amino acids. Germline V gives CDR1 SGDLS, CDR2 YYNGEE. The chain's CDR3 is CASSSGTLTTNEKLFF. In DNA, the CDR3 is TGTGCCAGCAGCAGCGGGACGTTGACAACTAATGAAAAACTGTTTTTT.

The rearrangement uses TRBV15 and TRBJ2-2, with 11 bases lining up with TRBD2. Germline trimming cut 0 bases from V and 5 bases from J; bases unmatched to any gene: 11. CDR1 LNHNV and CDR2 YYDKDF come from the germline V gene (reference sequence). The CDR3 is 19 residues long. CDR3 coding DNA: TGTGCCACCAGCAGAGATCTTCCGGCTAGCGGGGGGCGGACCGGGGAGCTGTTTTTT. It is translated as CATSRDLPASGGRTGELFF.

V is TRBV6-5 and J is TRBJ2-2; D perhaps matches TRBD1 (6 bases). V was pared by 0 bases and J by 9 bases, with 11 bases between. CDR1 is MNHEY, CDR2 SVGAGI, per germline. The length of the CDR3 is 14 residues. CDR3 residues: CASSYSTGGRELFF. CDR3 bases: TGTGCCAGCAGTTACTCGACAGGAGGCCGGGAGCTGTTTTTT.

The J gene is TRBJ2-6, the V gene TRBV18; D possibly corresponds to TRBD1 (6 bases). In germline, CDR1 is KGHSH, CDR2 LQKENI. This CDR3 spans 18 amino acids. V was shortened by 3 bases and J by 0 bases, with 15 bases between the two germline ends. As DNA, the CDR3 is TGTGCCAGCTCACCCAAGCAGGGGCCAAGCTCTGGGGCCAACGTCCTGACTTTC. This translates into CASSPKQGPSSGANVLTF.

This clone occurred a few times. V and J are TRBV19 and TRBJ1-4, with D tentatively TRBD1 (6 bases). This CDR3 comprises 12 residues. Between the trimmed V and J ends, which lost 6 bases and 14 bases, there was a span of 16 bases. The germline V gene encodes CDR1 LNHDA and CDR2 SQIVND (reference sequence). The CDR3, as DNA: TGTGCCAGTAGGCCGGGGACATGGGGGCTGTTTTTT. This translates into CASRPGTWGLFF.

The rearrangement joins TRBV25-1 to TRBJ2-3; 10 bases match TRBD1. With V trimmed by 4 bases and J by 6 bases, 7 bases remained unmatched. From germline, CDR1 is MGHDK and CDR2 SYGVNS. The CDR3 has 15 amino acids. The CDR3 sequence: CASSVRDRGTDTQYF. CDR3 nucleotides: TGTGCCAGCAGTGTCCGGGACAGGGGAACGGATACGCAGTATTTT.

The chain links TRBV10-3 to TRBJ1-1; D is possibly TRBD1 (6 bases). From germline, CDR1 is ENHRY and CDR2 SYGVKD. CDR3 length: 14 residues. V lost 5 bases and J 1 base, leaving 11 bases between the germline ends. The CDR3 region is CAISQGQWNTEAFF. CDR3 nucleotides: TGTGCCATCAGTCAGGGACAATGGAACACTGAAGCTTTCTTT.

The chain carries TRBV4-2 and TRBJ2-7; TRBD2 agrees at 8 bases. Trimming at V came to 1 base and at J to 7 bases, leaving 15 bases not matched to a gene. The V gene's germline CDR1 is LGHNA and CDR2 YNFKEQ. The CDR3 length is 17 residues. The CDR3 sequence is CASSQVHPGWRGVEQYF. In DNA form, the CDR3 reads TGTGCCAGCAGCCAAGTGCACCCGGGTTGGCGGGGGGTTGAGCAGTACTTC.

V and J are TRBV28 and TRBJ2-3, with TRBD2 matching over 10 bases. Germline-derived CDR1 and CDR2 are MDHEN and SYDVKM. The CDR3 runs 14 residues. The junction had 7 bases not matched to a gene; V was cut back by 9 bases and J by 4 bases. In DNA form, the CDR3 reads TGTGCCAGTATAAGCGGGGGGGCCCCAGATACGCAGTATTTT. Encoded protein: CASISGGAPDTQYF.

This clone was detected only once. This chain links TRBV10-3 with TRBJ1-2; D remains unclear. Germline V gene data show CDR1 as ENHRY and CDR2 as SYGVKD. The germline V and J ends were trimmed by 10 bases and 7 bases, with 25 bases remaining between them. CDR3 length equals 15 residues. CDR3 nucleotide sequence: TGTGCCACCACCACGGGAGAGGGTCGCCGAGGTGGCTACACCTTC. Translated: CATTTGEGRRGGYTF.